The clone carrying this T cell receptor (beta chain) has a single count. This entry belongs to a study of cytomegalovirus exposure and HLA in healthy donors. Study summary: The approximately 720 first-cohort repertoires and the 95 to 150 validation repertoires shared the same platform, a later analysis reported.

This CDR3 comprises 15 residues. Germline trimming cut 6 bases from V and 0 bases from J; bases unmatched to any gene: 4. Looked up from germline, CDR1 is MNHEY and CDR2 is SVGAGI. Using immunoSEQ multiplex PCR, the repertoire was profiled, and TCRdb retains in-frame clones only, with some absent. The sample has some 150,000 clones; 80% to 90% are singletons. The sequencing input was PBMCs. The chain uses TRBV6-5 and TRBJ2-2, with 7 positions matching TRBD1. This receptor was obtained from a man aged 18 to 30 in good health and CMV-seropositive. The DNA for the CDR3 is TGTGCCAGCAGGAGGACAGGCCCGAACACCGGGGAGCTGTTTTTT. Translated, it gives CASRRTGPNTGELFF.